The 15 T cell receptor beta chains in this list originate from one sample, sequenced in a study of regulatory T cells in long-lasting Graves disease. Building of the TCR beta libraries involved iRepertoire HTBI primers and Arm-PCR of CDR3 regions. MiXCR, applied by TCRdb to the multiplex PCR reads, yields one record per CDR3 protein. Here the sample spans fewer than 450,000 distinct CDR3 sequences, less than 25% being singletons. Specified time point: persistent/refractory GD, antithyroid drugs over 5 years with positive TRAb. PBMC-extracted RNA yielded the TCR library. The sample here was peripheral blood mononuclear cells (PBMCs), taken when the disease was refractory, from a patient treated with antithyroid drugs. All receptors derive from a female donor with Graves disease.

This clonotype was recorded a few times. The V gene is TRBV6-2 or TRBV6-3, the J gene TRBJ2-4; TRBD2 might be the D (7 bases). Germline V gene data show CDR1 as MNHEY and CDR2 as SVGEGT. CDR3 size: 14 residues. V was pared by 3 bases and J by 6 bases, with 12 bases between. The CDR3 region is CASSYGGAGNIQYF. Here the CDR3 DNA reads TGTGCCAGCAGTTATGGGGGGGCGGGAAACATTCAGTACTTC.

This clonotype was counted ten times or more. This rearrangement joins TRBV20-1 to TRBJ1-4, with D possibly TRBD1 on 6 matching bases. The V and J ends lost 6 bases and 3 bases respectively, with 17 bases between them. The CDR3 has 15 residues. Germline loops: CDR1 DFQATT, CDR2 SNEGSKA (reference sequence). As DNA, the CDR3 is TGCAGTGCGTCGTACACAGGGTCGCCTAATGAAAAACTGTTTTTT. Translating it yields CSASYTGSPNEKLFF.

The CDR3 region has the DNA TGTGCCAGCAGTTACTCGATGGGGGCCGATCTGTTGGAAGCTTTCTTT. This sequence encodes CASSYSMGADLLEAFF. This chain links TRBV6-2 or TRBV6-3 with TRBJ1-1, with D perhaps TRBD1 (6 bases). V lost 0 bases, J lost 8 bases, and 19 bases lay in between. Germline assignment: CDR1 MNHEY and CDR2 SVGEGT. This CDR3 has 16 amino acids.

This clonotype was counted between two and nine times. The CDR3 DNA reads TGTGCCAGCAGCGCAGACATGAACACTGAAGCTTTCTTT. Translated: CASSADMNTEAFF. V usage is TRBV14 and J usage is TRBJ1-1; D gene unclear. Germline CDR1 SGHDN, CDR2 FVKESK. This CDR3 is built from 13 residues. The germline V and J ends were trimmed by 5 bases and 0 bases, with 7 bases remaining between them.

At least ten counts were recorded for this clonotype. For the CDR3, the DNA is TGTGCCAGCAGCCGAGAGGTCGGGAGCTTCCTGGAGACCCAGTACTTC. Residues: CASSREVGSFLETQYF. The chain uses TRBV14 and TRBJ2-5; maybe TRBD2 (6 bases). V lost 4 bases, J lost 5 bases, and 20 bases lay in between. This CDR3 region has 16 residues. The germline V gene encodes CDR1 SGHDN and CDR2 FVKESK.

In its sample, this clonotype was seen many times. The rearrangement links TRBV2 to TRBJ2-2; D is unresolved. From germline, CDR1 is SNHLY and CDR2 FYNNEI. The CDR3 extends over 15 amino acids. With 3 bases removed from V and 0 bases from J, the gap between germline ends came to 8 bases. CDR3 nucleotide sequence: TGTGCCAGCAGTGATACCCCGACGAACACCGGGGAGCTGTTTTTT. Translation: CASSDTPTNTGELFF.

This chain joins TRBV7-2 and TRBJ2-7; 7 nucleotides line up with TRBD1. The junction had 4 bases not matched to a gene; V was cut back by 1 base and J by 4 bases. The CDR3 is made up of 14 amino acids. The V gene's germline CDR1 is SGHTA and CDR2 FQGNSA. The CDR3 protein is CASSLERGLYEQYF. In nucleotides, the CDR3 is TGTGCCAGCAGCTTAGAAAGGGGGCTATACGAGCAGTACTTC.

This chain uses TRBV7-9 with TRBJ2-5; D is unclear. The CDR3 covers 13 residues. Trimming cost V 3 bases and J 5 bases, with 10 bases left between them. The germline CDR1 and CDR2 sequences are SEHNR and FQNEAQ (reference sequence). The chain's CDR3 is CASSLWGTETQYF. CDR3 in DNA: TGTGCCAGCAGCTTGTGGGGAACTGAGACCCAGTACTTC.

The CDR3 sequence: CASSSYSRNTGELFF. CDR3 coding DNA: TGTGCCAGCAGCTCATATAGTCGGAACACCGGGGAGCTGTTTTTT. The V and J genes are TRBV9 and TRBJ2-2; D unclear. This CDR3 has 15 residues. Per the germline V gene, CDR1 is SGDLS and CDR2 is YYNGEE. Trimming left V 4 bases short and J 1 base short, with 11 bases between.

This clonotype has at least ten counts. The genes are TRBV29-1 and TRBJ2-7; 11 bases align to TRBD2. Germline lookup yields CDR1 SQVTM and CDR2 ANQGSEA. The CDR3 is 16 residues long. V shed 6 bases and J 4 bases; nucleotides not matched to a gene: 14. CDR3 in DNA: TGCAGCGTGGGATTAGTTCGGGGACTAGCGGATTACGAGCAGTACTTC. It encodes CSVGLVRGLADYEQYF.

This clonotype was recorded at least ten times. The chain couples TRBV7-2 to TRBJ1-5; 7 bases match TRBD1. In germline, CDR1 is SGHTA, CDR2 FQGNSA. Unmatched junction bases numbered 8, after V lost 5 bases and J lost 1 base. This CDR3 is 16 amino acids long. The CDR3 nucleotides are TGTGCCAGCAGCCTTACGAGGGGGCTGAGCAATCAGCCCCAGCATTTT. Translation: CASSLTRGLSNQPQHF. Supplemented by reference TRBV7-2 and TRBJ1-5, the full variable domain reads GAGVSQSPSNKVTEKGKDVELRCDPISGHTALYWYRQSLGQGLEFLIYFQGNSAPDKSGLPSDRFSAERTGGSVSTLTIQRTQQEDSAVYLCASSLTRGLSNQPQHFGDGTRLSIL.

This rearrangement joins TRBV4-3 to TRBJ1-6; D remains ambiguous. Looked up from germline, CDR1 is LGHNA and CDR2 is YSLEER. The V end lost 0 bases, the J end lost 7 bases, and 4 bases lay between the germline ends. The CDR3 is 13 residues long. The CDR3 sequence: CASSQDGNSPLHF. The CDR3 DNA reads as TGCGCCAGCAGCCAAGATGGGAATTCACCCCTCCACTTT.

This chain uses TRBV10-3 with TRBJ1-5; D unclear. The CDR3 runs 13 residues. Trimming pared 0 bases from V and 0 bases from J, leaving 0 bases between. Germline loops: CDR1 ENHRY, CDR2 SYGVKD. CDR3 sequence reads: CAISESSNQPQHF. As DNA, the CDR3 is TGTGCCATCAGTGAGTCTAGCAATCAGCCCCAGCATTTT.

The CDR3 here is CASSLYRVSSYEQYF. Here the CDR3 DNA reads TGTGCCAGCAGTTTGTACAGGGTAAGCTCCTACGAGCAGTACTTC. V is TRBV12-3 or TRBV12-4 and J is TRBJ2-7; possible D gene TRBD1, 6 bases. This CDR3 is 15 amino acids long. Trimming left V 3 bases short and J 0 bases short, with 12 bases between.

At least ten counts were recorded for this clonotype. This chain connects TRBV27 to TRBJ1-4; no clear D. Deletions cut 0 bases from V and 8 bases from J, with 7 bases between. Germline V gene sequence: CDR1 MNHEY, CDR2 SMNVEV (reference sequence). This CDR3 contains 13 residues. This CDR3 reads CASSLSSWEKLFF. CDR3 nucleotide sequence: TGTGCCAGCAGTTTATCATCTTGGGAAAAACTGTTTTTT.